The 10 T cell receptor beta chains below were found in one sample sequenced in a study of T cell changes during pregnancy in multiple sclerosis (dated by TCRdb to about 2019). Libraries came from the immunoSEQ multiplex PCR assay. Entries here come from immuneACCESS through TCRdb and include only in-frame sequences with V and J called. Some clones fail to appear in such tables; in the studies checked, an unresolved V gene covers under half of the shortfall, and the cause of the remainder is unknown. For this sample the table gives around 69,000 clones, of which about 90% were detected only once. Together, the top ten hold roughly 2.3% of the sample. The specimen was peripheral blood, collected in the first trimester of pregnancy. These receptors were collected from a female donor with multiple sclerosis, enrolled in a pregnancy study.

The chain employs TRBV28 and TRBJ2-7; possible D gene TRBD1, 6 bases. Germline-derived CDR1 and CDR2 are MDHEN and SYDVKM. Trimming left V 6 bases short and J 3 bases short, with 18 bases between. CDR3 length: 15 residues. This chain's CDR3 is CASRVLGGSIYEQYF. CDR3 sequence (DNA): TGTGCCAGCAGGGTACTAGGGGGTTCCATCTACGAGCAGTACTTC. Drawing the rest from reference TRBV28 and TRBJ2-7, the complete variable domain is DVKVTQSSRYLVKRTGEKVFLECVQDMDHENMFWYRQDPGLGLRLIYFSYDVKMKEKGDIPEGYSVSREKKERFSLILESASTNQTSMYLCASRVLGGSIYEQYFGPGTRLTVT.

J is TRBJ2-7 and V is TRBV5-4, with 8 bases identical to TRBD2. The CDR3 spans 14 residues. V was pared by 1 base and J by 5 bases, with 5 bases of the junction left unmatched. Germline CDR1 SGHNT, CDR2 YYREEE (reference sequence). The CDR3: CASSLNGRAHEQYF. The CDR3 DNA reads as TGTGCCAGCAGCTTGAACGGGAGGGCCCACGAGCAGTACTTC.

The V gene is TRBV5-3, the J gene TRBJ1-4, with D perhaps matching TRBD1 (5 bases). TRBV5-3 is identified as an open reading frame with a role that is uncertain. The V and J ends lost 6 bases and 6 bases respectively, with 15 bases between them. There are 14 residues in the CDR3. The CDR3 nucleotides read TGTGCCAGAAACGGGAGAGGAGGGGATGAAAAACTGTTTTTT. It encodes CARNGRGGDEKLFF.

The genes are TRBV11-3 and TRBJ1-1; maybe TRBD1 (6 bases). The CDR3 loop spans 16 amino acids. Germline CDR1 and CDR2: SGHNT and YENEEA. V was cut by 4 bases and J by 1 base, with 16 bases left in between. The CDR3 here is CASSSSSRDTNTEAFF. The CDR3 nucleotides are TGTGCCAGCAGCTCATCGTCCCGGGACACGAACACTGAAGCTTTCTTT. The full variable domain, in which reference TRBV11-3 and TRBJ1-1 provide the parts outside the CDR3, is EAGVVQSPRYKIIEKKQPVAFWCNPISGHNTLYWYLQNLGQGPELLIRYENEEAVDDSQLPKDRFSAERLKGVDSTLKIQPAELGDSAVYLCASSSSSRDTNTEAFFGQGTRLTVV.

This chain joins TRBV15 and TRBJ2-3, with D hard to call. CDR3 length: 12 amino acids. The germline V gene encodes CDR1 LNHNV and CDR2 YYDKDF (reference sequence). Trimming cost V 5 bases and J 6 bases, with 9 bases left between them. CDR3 amino acids: CATSGRFDTQYF. The CDR3 DNA reads as TGTGCCACCAGCGGCCGCTTTGATACGCAGTATTTT.

The rearrangement joins TRBV6-5 to TRBJ2-7, with a possible D match to TRBD1 (7 bases). The CDR3 is 15 amino acids. CDR1 and CDR2 (germline): MNHEY, SVGAGI. V lost 2 bases and J 4 bases, leaving 15 bases between the germline ends. For the CDR3, the DNA is TGTGCCAGCAGTTACCAGGGGGGAATGGGGTACGAGCAGTACTTC. This gives the protein CASSYQGGMGYEQYF.

This chain connects TRBV11-1 to TRBJ2-7, with 8 bases that match TRBD1. This CDR3 is 13 amino acids long. Germline CDR1 and CDR2: SGHAT and FQDESV (reference sequence). The V and J ends lost 5 bases and 3 bases, in that order; junction bases with no gene match: 3. The CDR3 bases are TGTGCCAGCAGCAACAGGGGGAACTACGAGCAGTACTTC. Protein: CASSNRGNYEQYF.

The CDR3 spells CASSLVGRGNTDTQYF. CDR3 nucleotide sequence: TGTGCCAGCAGCTTGGTGGGTCGGGGTAACACAGATACGCAGTATTTT. The chain combines TRBV5-4 with TRBJ2-3; a weak D match, TRBD2 (5 bases). Germline CDR1 SGHNT, CDR2 YYREEE (reference sequence). V dropped 0 bases and J dropped 2 bases, with 13 bases sitting between them. The length of the CDR3 is 16 residues.

The chain combines TRBV4-2 with TRBJ2-7, with D perhaps matching TRBD1 (6 bases). Germline CDR1 reads LGHNA; CDR2 reads YNFKEQ. V was shortened by 1 base and J by 3 bases, with 10 bases between the two germline ends. The CDR3 is 14 residues long. The CDR3 reads CASSQARDNYEQYF. The CDR3 region has the DNA TGTGCCAGCAGCCAAGCACGGGACAACTACGAGCAGTACTTC.

The rearrangement joins TRBV7-9 to TRBJ2-7; 15 bases align to TRBD2. Germline CDR1 reads SEHNR; CDR2 reads FQNEAQ (reference sequence). Trimming took 4 bases from V and 5 from J; bases not matched to a gene: 9. The CDR3 consists of 17 residues. Here the CDR3 reads CASSSRTSGRGSNEQYF. CDR3 nucleotides: TGTGCCAGCAGCTCCCGGACTAGCGGGAGGGGTTCCAACGAGCAGTACTTC.